Presented here are 9 T cell receptor beta chains from one specimen sequenced in a study of T cell responses to AZD1222 COVID-19 vaccine. Assay used: immunoSEQ multiplex PCR; TCRdb lists only in-frame clones, some missing. Found here are 100,000 to 150,000 clones, around nine tenths of them singletons; the top ten hold about 1.1%. Sequencing was performed on peripheral blood, taken 28 days after the second AZD1222 dose. All receptors derive from an adult who received the AZD1222 COVID-19 vaccine.

This clone was counted once. V usage is TRBV19 and J usage is TRBJ1-2, with D possibly being TRBD1 (6 bases). Trimming shortened V by 7 bases and J by 6 bases, and 18 bases separated the two germline ends. The CDR3 covers 14 residues. Germline CDR1 is LNHDA and CDR2 is SQIVND (reference sequence). The CDR3 protein is CASKRARTEHGYTF. The CDR3 bases are TGTGCCAGTAAGAGGGCACGGACAGAACATGGCTACACCTTC.

The genes are TRBV28 and TRBJ2-1; D may match TRBD1 or TRBD2 (5 bases each). Germline V CDR1 and CDR2: MDHEN, SYDVKM. The length of the CDR3 is 15 residues. V lost 5 bases, J lost 7 bases, and 18 bases lay in between. The CDR3 DNA follows: TGTGCCAGCAGTGCTGCAGGGACCCTTATTAATGAGCAGTTCTTC. This sequence encodes CASSAAGTLINEQFF. The variable domain in full, completed from reference TRBV28 and TRBJ2-1, reads DVKVTQSSRYLVKRTGEKVFLECVQDMDHENMFWYRQDPGLGLRLIYFSYDVKMKEKGDIPEGYSVSREKKERFSLILESASTNQTSMYLCASSAAGTLINEQFFGPGTRLTVL.

J is TRBJ1-2 and V is TRBV5-6; 8 bases are shared with TRBD1. The CDR3 spans 15 residues. V was clipped by 3 bases and J by 3 bases; unmatched bases: 7. The V gene's germline CDR1 is SGHDT and CDR2 YYEEEE. The CDR3 nucleotides are TGTGCCAGCAGCTCAGGACAGGGAGTGGACTATGGCTACACCTTC. Amino acid sequence: CASSSGQGVDYGYTF. Complete variable domain (other parts from reference TRBV5-6 and TRBJ1-2): DAGVTQSPTHLIKTRGQQVTLRCSPKSGHDTVSWYQQALGQGPQFIFQYYEEEERQRGNFPDRFSGHQFPNYSSELNVNALLLGDSALYLCASSSGQGVDYGYTFGSGTRLTVV.

The chain's CDR3 is CASSSPGTGHYEQYF. The CDR3 region has the DNA TGTGCCAGCAGTTCCCCCGGGACAGGACACTACGAGCAGTACTTC. The V and J genes are TRBV6-5 and TRBJ2-7; 8 bases align to TRBD1. V gave up 4 bases and J gave up 3 bases; unmatched junction bases: 8. Germline assignment: CDR1 MNHEY and CDR2 SVGAGI. This CDR3 is built from 15 residues.

The chain is built from TRBV18 and TRBJ1-1; D ambiguous. Germline V lookup: CDR1 KGHSH, CDR2 LQKENI. This CDR3 spans 16 amino acids. The ends were cut back, 0 bases at V and 6 bases at J, with 17 bases in the middle. The CDR3 is CASSPPIGVSNAEAFF. The CDR3 region has the DNA TGTGCCAGCTCACCACCGATCGGGGTTAGTAACGCTGAAGCTTTCTTT. The complete variable domain, with remaining parts taken from reference TRBV18 and TRBJ1-1, reads NAGVMQNPRHLVRRRGQEARLRCSPMKGHSHVYWYRQLPEEGLKFMVYLQKENIIDESGMPKERFSAEFPKEGPSILRIQQVVRGDSAAYFCASSPPIGVSNAEAFFGQGTRLTVV.

The CDR3: CASSFRTSGTVTDTQYF. CDR3 DNA sequence: TGTGCCAGTAGTTTCCGGACTAGCGGGACAGTCACAGATACGCAGTATTTT. The chain employs TRBV19 and TRBJ2-3; the match to TRBD2 covers 12 bases. Germline CDR1 and CDR2: LNHDA and SQIVND (reference sequence). This CDR3 region has 17 residues. Trimming took 5 bases from V and 2 from J; bases not matched to a gene: 8. The variable domain in full, with the rest retrieved from reference TRBV19 and TRBJ2-3, is DGGITQSPKYLFRKEGQNVTLSCEQNLNHDAMYWYRQDPGQGLRLIYYSQIVNDFQKGDIAEGYSVSREKKESFPLTVTSAQKNPTAFYLCASSFRTSGTVTDTQYFGPGTRLTVL.

This rearrangement joins TRBV9 to TRBJ1-5; D call uncertain. CDR1 is SGDLS and CDR2 is YYNGEE in the germline V gene. V lost 4 bases, J lost 3 bases, and 11 bases lay in between. The CDR3 extends over 14 amino acids. This chain's CDR3 is CASSLAGTNQPQHF. CDR3 bases: TGTGCCAGCAGCCTCGCAGGTACCAATCAGCCCCAGCATTTT.

The rearrangement uses TRBV7-6 and TRBJ2-7, with D tentatively TRBD1 or TRBD2 (7 bases each). Trimming took off 2 bases at V and 0 bases at J, with 20 bases between the two ends. CDR1 and CDR2 (germline): SGHVS, FNYEAQ. The CDR3 totals 18 residues. The chain's CDR3 is CASSLRTGAGPSSYEQYF. CDR3 sequence (DNA): TGTGCCAGCAGCTTAAGGACAGGAGCGGGACCTAGCTCCTACGAGCAGTACTTC.

The chain combines TRBV9 with TRBJ1-2; D call uncertain. The CDR3 is 13 amino acids. Trimming cost V 5 bases and J 1 base, with 9 bases left between them. Germline V lookup: CDR1 SGDLS, CDR2 YYNGEE. CDR3 coding DNA: TGTGCCAGCAGGAAGGATCTTAACTATGGCTACACCTTC. It is translated as CASRKDLNYGYTF.